This TCR beta chain was sequenced during a study of blood T cells in healthy people across ages. Overall study results and limits: Getting older went along with TCR beta diversity per million T cells dropping roughly linearly. As naive T cell percentage varied, TCR beta diversity correlated strongly with it. Unknown donor CMV status possibly confounded expanded clonotype changes.

There are 12 residues in the CDR3. Trimming removed 4 bases from V and 4 bases from J, with 8 bases in between. Germline CDR1 SGHTA, CDR2 FQGNSA. Alongside a J-beta primer mix, a sample-barcoded 5' primer served in a second PCR lasting about 7 to 12 cycles. TCRdb called the 5' RACE reads again in MiXCR, with one record for every CDR3 protein. The sample has around 670,000 distinct CDR3 sequences, approximately 30% seen once; the top ten hold around 14%. Concerning this clonotype: Its antigen remains unidentified.

The sequenced sample was blood. This sequence joins TRBV7-2 and TRBJ2-7, with D unresolved. The clonotype originates from a woman at least 80 years old in good health. The CDR3 loop is CASSSYGYEQYF. Written as DNA, the CDR3 is TGTGCCAGCAGCTCCTATGGGTACGAGCAGTACTTC.